The rows below give T cell receptor beta chains drawn from one sample of a study of T cell responses to AZD1222 COVID-19 vaccine. Profiled with immunoSEQ multiplex PCR; TCRdb holds only in-frame clones, not every one. Among about 72,000 clones listed, about 88% were seen once. Material: peripheral blood, obtained 28 days after the second AZD1222 dose. These receptors originate from an adult who received the AZD1222 COVID-19 vaccine. Both conserved end residues are part of each CDR3. A D gene is named only where the DNA matches it firmly. Clone size appears in some rows only: once, few, many, or a class for an expanded clone.

size	V	D	CDR3
-	TRBV19	TRBD1	CASSMGTDNDSPLHF
-	TRBV27	-	CASSTGQPGVKNIQYF
-	TRBV29-1	TRBD2	CSSGGLAGGSEQFF
-	TRBV5-6	TRBD1	CASSAGQTYGYTF
-	TRBV3-1/TRBV3-2	TRBD1	CASSPPTGERETQYF
-	TRBV9	-	CASSLRGGNTEAFF
-	TRBV6-5	TRBD1	CASSLGQRNQPQHF
-	TRBV5-1	-	CASSLTSRAEIYEQYF
-	TRBV12-3/TRBV12-4	-	CASSLYGYNEQFF
-	TRBV7-6	-	CASRKQQGSGETQYF
-	TRBV4-3	-	CASSQGAGYEQYF
once	TRBV11-3	TRBD2	CASSFSGTAGELFF
-	TRBV6-5	-	CASSYYRAETQYF
-	TRBV7-9	-	CASSLVADGEKLFF
-	TRBV3-1/TRBV3-2	TRBD2	CASSPTSGRAYNEQFF
-	TRBV5-1	-	CASSLRSYNEQFF
-	TRBV5-1	-	CASSLYGAPATGELFF
-	TRBV7-6	-	CASSLGHNTGELFF
-	TRBV5-1	TRBD1	CASSLTGNDSPLHF
-	TRBV11-3	TRBD2	CASSIVSGSSNEQFF
-	TRBV6-6	-	CASSQAFRGGTEAFF
few	TRBV27	-	CASNGGWNTEAFF
-	TRBV5-6	-	CASSSTWISYEQYF
-	TRBV11-2	-	CASSPQETQYF
-	TRBV29-1	-	CSARGGPASANYGYTF
-	TRBV6-4	-	CASSPPGVGKETQYF
-	TRBV7-2	TRBD2	CASSPGGDNTGELFF
-	TRBV24-1	-	CATSDARVFEQYF
-	TRBV4-1	-	CASSPREGSLDEQYF
-	TRBV5-6	TRBD1	CASSSRDRQYF
-	TRBV4-3	-	CASSLRADSYYEQYF
once	TRBV5-1	TRBD1	CASSLAQGASEQYF
-	TRBV12-3/TRBV12-4	TRBD1	CASSQGAGETQYF
-	TRBV28	TRBD2	CASEGAAGADEQYF
-	TRBV12-3/TRBV12-4	TRBD2	CATRGEETQYF
-	TRBV10-3	-	CAISESSTGAETQYF
-	TRBV30	-	CAWSVGPNTGELFF
-	TRBV19	TRBD1	CASRPDRDSRRELFF
-	TRBV6-1	TRBD1	CASSERQGGTEAFF
-	TRBV7-3	-	CASSLQGGRSNEQYF
-	TRBV2	-	CASSSNMRYTF
-	TRBV6-5	-	CASSSSQGKTEAFF
-	TRBV3-1/TRBV3-2	-	CASSQDPTTLLASTYEQYF
-	TRBV19	TRBD2	CASSIGTSGSEQYF
-	TRBV5-1	-	CASSLDGSNYGYTF
-	TRBV19	TRBD1	CATLQGQGRYGYTF
-	TRBV6-1	TRBD1	CASSEVGTDPYEQYF
-	TRBV2	-	CASSVGPREAFF
-	TRBV28	TRBD2	CASSFHGTSEDEQYF
-	TRBV10-2	-	CASFSMSAGRNTEAFF
-	TRBV28	TRBD2	CASSPYYSGSLQYF
few	TRBV7-9	-	CASSLGAAGTDTQYF